This T cell receptor (beta chain) was observed in a study of cytomegalovirus exposure and HLA in healthy donors (dated by TCRdb to about 2017). Background for the entire study: According to an earlier analysis of several hundred of the donors, some 180 million T cells yielded some 110 million unique TCR beta sequences and 276 Gb of sequence data. All discovery cohort repertoires had been generated on a single sequencing platform. Class I and class II HLA loci were covered by the typing at four-digit resolution. In addition to the first cohort of 666 subjects, a separate validation cohort of under 150 different subjects was used. A later analysis re-analyzed previously published TCR beta repertoires from 600 to 850 donors and added high-resolution HLA genotyping to study TCR occurrence patterns. Alongside the repertoire data, information on donor age, sex, ethnicity and CMV serostatus was compiled. To predict cytomegalovirus infection status, the study combined high-throughput TCR immunosequencing, statistical association of individual TCRs with disease status, and machine learning. In an earlier analysis of over 550 of the donors, high-throughput TCR beta sequencing was used to judge whether each TCR beta V gene segment behaved as functional or pseudogenic. Among 350 to 400 genotyped donors of the cohort, an average of roughly 240,000 unique TCR beta nucleotide sequences were sequenced per donor, roughly 20% of them non-productive. Typing coverage differed by locus: A, B, C, DRB1 and DQB1 were typed in about 620-630 donors, DQA1 in about 510, DPA1 in approximately 610, and DPB1 in 472. Approximately 300 gigabases of sequencing data and approximately 85 million unique TCR sequences were included in an early release covering roughly 600 HLA-typed donors. A later genetic analysis used genome-wide SNP genotypes for about 65% of the 666 donors, treating that subset as a discovery cohort. The study used immunosequencing to profile the T cell repertoires of more than 650 subjects and linked those repertoires to cytomegalovirus serostatus. A few DR-DQ haplotypes were handled as single units for association and clustering because linkage in the cohort was strong. The study aimed to test whether signatures of past pathogen exposure could be identified by cataloging public T cell receptors. Rather than using new phenotypic data, the later analysis identified candidate immune exposures from TCR beta sequences and from how often those sequences occurred across donors. Among the roughly 400 genotyped donors, 81% belonged to the genetic ancestry cluster associated with self-reported Caucasian donors.

V sheds 3 bases and J sheds 5 bases, leaving 13 bases between their ends. The CDR3, cysteine through phenylalanine, is 14 amino acids long. The only DNA kept is the CDR3, 42 bases in frame from the first base. CDR1 MGHRA and CDR2 YSYEKL are derived from the germline V gene. To prepare the library, the immunoSEQ multiplex PCR assay was applied. The multiplex PCR relied on a mix of 60 forward primers for TCR Vbeta segments and 13 reverse primers for TCR Jbeta segments. The CDR3 region of rearranged TCR beta genes was amplified from genomic DNA by a multiplex PCR assay. The Illumina HiSeq System was used to sequence the amplified TCR beta libraries as 87-base-pair reads. The paper's processing steps were these. Across the roughly 640 repertoires, a later analysis counted about 81 million unique TCR beta chains, around 11 million of which were shared by at least two donors. A nearest-neighbor algorithm error-corrected the raw reads and collapsed the reads into unique sequences, merging closely related sequences to remove PCR and sequencing errors. To assign V, D and J gene segments, CDR3 sequences were aligned to IMGT reference sequences. For a sequence to be retained, a match of at least six nucleotides to both a V gene segment and a J gene segment was required. Rearrangements were classified as productive when the CDR3 lacked stop codons and remained in frame with V and J, and all other rearrangements were classified as non-productive. Following IMGT convention, CDR3 was defined as the stretch from the second conserved V-encoded cysteine to the conserved J-encoded phenylalanine. The earlier analysis of around 640 of the donors excluded sequences that lacked an unambiguous match to a single V gene segment. In an earlier analysis of approximately 590 of the donors, a V segment was called functional when productive rearrangements were above 56.7%, and segregating when the standard deviation between donors exceeded 5%. A statistical classification framework was developed to diagnose cytomegalovirus status using the catalog of TCR beta chain sequences. In a later analysis, V and J genes were assigned by comparing TCR nucleotide sequences against IMGT/GENE-DB human TR gene sequences. The TCRdist pipeline was used in a later analysis to assign CDR3 sequences and most-parsimonious VDJ recombination scenarios. In a later analysis, each TCR beta chain was defined by its CDR3 amino acid sequence together with its V-gene family, and reads lacking a unique V-gene family were excluded. In a later analysis, 500 to 700 highly shared, low-generation-probability nucleotide sequences were removed to address suspected cross-contamination and a sequencing artifact. In a later analysis, a clonal expansion index for each public chain was calculated from normalized within-repertoire ranks of inferred template counts. Generation probabilities in a later analysis came from a VDJ recombination model fitted to out-of-frame rearrangements, and those results were checked against IGoR. In a later analysis, hypergeometric tests were used to score TCR-TCR, TCR-HLA and TCR-CMV co-occurrence, with a repertoire-size bias correction applied to TCR pairs. A later analysis estimated false discovery rates by permuting HLA or CMV assignments 20 times. In a later analysis, co-occurring TCRs were grouped using DBSCAN, and TCRdist sequence similarity was added for clustering within HLA-allele-positive subsets. Repertoires with fewer than 30,000 or more than 120,000 public chains were left out of co-occurrence clustering, as were several repertoires with anomalous nucleotide sharing. TCRdb carries this immuneACCESS record with in-frame sequences only. Its versions omit some clonotypes, under half of them owing to an unresolved V gene in the studies checked, with the rest unexplained. D and trimming were read from the DNA, whereas the V and J calls and clone size are those reported in that table. Recorded for this sample are roughly 150,000 clones; roughly 85% of them occurred a single time. The ten largest clones capture approximately 10% of the sample.

For this clone: Its recognized antigen is unknown. Base quality data are lacking; no much larger clone is found one base away.

Broad study findings and their caveats: The authors suggested that the approach could potentially be extended to other disease states and immunological phenotypes. According to a later analysis, parvovirus B19, influenza, CMV and Epstein-Barr virus appeared linked to several top co-occurrence clusters. The only immune exposure information available for the cohort was CMV serostatus. The cohort was sequenced for TCR beta chains only, and without alpha or paired-chain data the features that could be detected were limited. Because the 87-base-pair reads could not distinguish some IMGT-functional V segments, including TRBV6-2 and TRBV6-3, those segments were excluded. When HLA alleles, especially DR and DQ, strongly co-occurred, TCR associations were difficult to assign to individual alleles. A cluster of highly shared sequence variants was judged likely to be a technical artifact of the sequencing pipeline. In an earlier analysis of 587 of the donors, most TCR beta V segments appeared in productive rearrangements about 87% or about 30% of the time, broadly matching IMGT annotations. Roughly uniform sequencing depth across donors was assumed in presence/absence analyses, although this assumption may not hold. Linkage disequilibrium might explain the correlated functional status among segregating V segments, but an unknown experimental factor could not be ruled out. According to a later analysis, TCR association rates differed among HLA loci, with DRB1 alleles showing the most associated TCRs and HLA-C alleles showing the fewest. In a later genetic analysis, a missense DCLRE1C variant was associated with V-gene and J-gene trimming of TCR beta chains, and the association was replicated in an independent cohort. Some 15 rarely observed V segments, including chromosome 9 orphons, were excluded from the earlier analysis of several hundred of the donors because counts were too low. A later analysis associated 16,951 TCR beta sequences with specific HLA alleles at a false discovery rate of 0.05. A further reported finding was that TCR beta sequences accurately predicted the HLA-A and HLA-B alleles for most subjects in the first cohort. In vitro tests confirmed that a few of the cytomegalovirus-associated TCR beta chains recognize cytomegalovirus antigens. Cytomegalovirus status was reported to be diagnosed by the classifier with high specificity and sensitivity in both the original and validation cohorts. Most TCR sequences were observed very rarely across donors, whereas some public TCRs were present in many individuals. Most CMV-associated TCR beta chains appeared to be HLA-restricted in a later analysis, and the HLA associations seemed to be driven largely by CMV exposure. Because HLA typing was missing for some donors at each locus, association tests included only the typed subset. Compared with the 666-donor mean, donors in an Asian-associated ancestry cluster had fewer N-insertions in productive TCRs, according to a later genetic analysis. Compared with equally common non-associated chains, HLA-associated TCR beta chains in a later analysis were more clonally expanded and had lower generation probabilities. The study gave a list of roughly 150 TCR beta chains associated with cytomegalovirus.

The cohort was made up of about 610 healthy bone marrow donors. All cohort members were sampled while nominally healthy, although unrecorded immune exposures were likely present. The donor was CMV seropositive and belonged to the group of 250 to 300 seropositive cohort members. Each donor provided a peripheral blood sample, and peripheral blood mononuclear cells were used for TCR beta sequencing. The Qiagen DNeasy Blood Extraction Kit was used to extract genomic DNA from the blood cell samples. Sequencing used PBMCs. The sequence came from a man aged 18-30 years in good health and CMV-seropositive. The chain links TRBV4-1 with TRBJ1-1; 6 matching bases give a weak D call of TRBD1. The bases are TGCGCCAGCAGCCATACAGGGCCCGGGACTGAAGCTTTCTTT. Translated, this gives CASSHTGPGTEAFF.